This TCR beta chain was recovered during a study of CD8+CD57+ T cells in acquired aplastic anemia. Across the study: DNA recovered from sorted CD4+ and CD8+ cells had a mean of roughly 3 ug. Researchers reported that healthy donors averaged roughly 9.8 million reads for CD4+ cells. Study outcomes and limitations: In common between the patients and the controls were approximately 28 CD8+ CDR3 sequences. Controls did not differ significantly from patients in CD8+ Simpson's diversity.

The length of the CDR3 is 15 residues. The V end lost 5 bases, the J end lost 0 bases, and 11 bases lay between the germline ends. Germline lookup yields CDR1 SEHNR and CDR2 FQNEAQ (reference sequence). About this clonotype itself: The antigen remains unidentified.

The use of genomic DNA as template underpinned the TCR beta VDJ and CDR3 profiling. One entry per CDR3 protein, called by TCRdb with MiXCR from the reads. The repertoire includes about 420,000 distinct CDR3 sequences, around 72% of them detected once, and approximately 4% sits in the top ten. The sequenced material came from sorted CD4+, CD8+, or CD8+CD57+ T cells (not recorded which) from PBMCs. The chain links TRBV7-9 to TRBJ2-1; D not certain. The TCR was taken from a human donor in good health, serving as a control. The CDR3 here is CASSLWNSSYNEQFF. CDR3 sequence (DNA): TGTGCCAGCAGCCTATGGAACAGCTCCTACAATGAGCAGTTCTTC.